This T cell receptor beta chain was documented in a study of vaccination and CD4 T cells after COVID-19. About the study: Post-COVID draws came a median roughly 100 days after diagnosis (range 35 to 161).

CDR1 DFQATT and CDR2 SNEGSKA come from the germline V gene (reference sequence). CDR3 length: 13 residues. Study conclusions and caveats: Relatively small numbers of convalescent patients were studied, with no early post-infection timepoints included. Post-vaccination reactive clonotypes (median around 40) did not differ significantly from post-infection (roughly 21).

Sequenced with the Oncomine TCR Beta short-read assay was DNA taken from cultured CD4+ T cells. From cultured CD4+ T cells, genomic DNA was extracted. Using its own MiXCR run on the PCR reads, TCRdb lists one record per CDR3 protein. This sample has 15,000 or so distinct CDR3 sequences, with around 75% found just once. About this clonotype itself: Antigen specificity is unknown.

Treatment: roughly ten-day PBMC culture with coronavirus spike peptide pools or control peptides (ViraFEST assay). Material for sequencing was CD4+ T cells from blood, cultured in vitro. The rearrangement links TRBV20-1 to TRBJ2-1; D remains unclear. This TCR was sampled from a human donor who had recovered from COVID-19. The DNA of the CDR3 is TGCAAGGTGCAGCGTAGCTCCTACAATGAGCAGTTCTTC. Amino acids: CKVQRSSYNEQFF.